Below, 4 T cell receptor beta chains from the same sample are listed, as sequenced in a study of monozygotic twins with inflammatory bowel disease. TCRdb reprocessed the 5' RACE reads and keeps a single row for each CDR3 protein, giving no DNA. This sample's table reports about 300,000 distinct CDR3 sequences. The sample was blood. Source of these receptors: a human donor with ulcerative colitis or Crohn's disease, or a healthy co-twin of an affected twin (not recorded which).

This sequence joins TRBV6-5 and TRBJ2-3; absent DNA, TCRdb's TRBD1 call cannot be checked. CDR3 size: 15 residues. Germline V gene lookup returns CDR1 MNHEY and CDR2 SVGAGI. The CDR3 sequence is CASSYPDRAQDTQYF.

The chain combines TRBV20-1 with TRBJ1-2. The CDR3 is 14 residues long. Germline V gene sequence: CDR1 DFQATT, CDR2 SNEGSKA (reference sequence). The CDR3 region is CSARGTAANYGYTF.

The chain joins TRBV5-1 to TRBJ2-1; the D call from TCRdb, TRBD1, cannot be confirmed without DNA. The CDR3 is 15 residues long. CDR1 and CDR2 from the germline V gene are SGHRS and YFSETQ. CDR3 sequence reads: CASSLLQGTNNEQFF.

CDR3 in amino acids: CASSQGGKHNEQFF. V is TRBV3-1 and J is TRBJ2-1; the TCRdb D gene call, TRBD2, has no DNA to confirm it. The CDR3 extends over 14 amino acids. CDR1 and CDR2 (germline): LGHDT, YNNKEL (reference sequence).